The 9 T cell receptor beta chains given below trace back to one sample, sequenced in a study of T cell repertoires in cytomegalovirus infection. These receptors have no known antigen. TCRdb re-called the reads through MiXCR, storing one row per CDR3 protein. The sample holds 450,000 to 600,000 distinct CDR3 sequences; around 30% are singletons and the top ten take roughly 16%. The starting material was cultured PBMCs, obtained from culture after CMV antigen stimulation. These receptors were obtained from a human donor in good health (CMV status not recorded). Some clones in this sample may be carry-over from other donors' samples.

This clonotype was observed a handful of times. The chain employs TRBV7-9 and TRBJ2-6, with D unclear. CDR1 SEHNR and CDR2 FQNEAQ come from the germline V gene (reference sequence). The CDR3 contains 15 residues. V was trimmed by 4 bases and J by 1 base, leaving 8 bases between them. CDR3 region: CASSSPYSGANVLTF. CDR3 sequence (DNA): TGTGCCAGCAGCTCTCCTTATTCTGGGGCCAACGTCCTGACTTTC.

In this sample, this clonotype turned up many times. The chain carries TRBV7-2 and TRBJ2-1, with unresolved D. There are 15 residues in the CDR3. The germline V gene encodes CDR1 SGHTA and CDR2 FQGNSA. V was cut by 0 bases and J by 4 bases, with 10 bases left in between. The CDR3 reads CASSLATRVYNEQFF. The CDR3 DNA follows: TGTGCCAGCAGCTTAGCAACACGGGTTTACAATGAGCAGTTCTTC.

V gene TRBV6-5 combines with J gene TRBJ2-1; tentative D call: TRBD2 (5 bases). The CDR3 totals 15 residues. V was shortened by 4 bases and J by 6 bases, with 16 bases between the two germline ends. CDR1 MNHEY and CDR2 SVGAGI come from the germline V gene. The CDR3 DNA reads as TGTGCCAGCAGTTGGGGAGTAAACGAGGCCAATGAGCAGTTCTTC. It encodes CASSWGVNEANEQFF.

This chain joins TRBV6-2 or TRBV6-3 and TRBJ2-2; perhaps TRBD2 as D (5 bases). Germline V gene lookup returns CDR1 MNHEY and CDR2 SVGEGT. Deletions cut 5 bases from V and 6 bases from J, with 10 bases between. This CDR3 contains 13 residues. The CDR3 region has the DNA TGTGCCAGCAGTCGAGGGTGGCCCGGGGAGCTGTTTTTT. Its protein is CASSRGWPGELFF.

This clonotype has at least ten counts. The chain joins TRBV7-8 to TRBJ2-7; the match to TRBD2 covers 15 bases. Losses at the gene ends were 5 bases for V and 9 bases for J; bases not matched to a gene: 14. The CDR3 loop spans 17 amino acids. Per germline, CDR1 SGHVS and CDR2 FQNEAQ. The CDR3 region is CASSPGSPGLAGGRQYF. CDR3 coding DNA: TGTGCCAGCAGCCCAGGAAGCCCGGGACTAGCGGGAGGCCGGCAGTACTTC. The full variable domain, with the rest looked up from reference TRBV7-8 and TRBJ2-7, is GAGVSQSPRYKVAKRGQDVALRCDPISGHVSLFWYQQALGQGPEFLTYFQNEAQLDKSGLPSDRFFAERPEGSVSTLKIQRTQQEDSAVYLCASSPGSPGLAGGRQYFGPGTRLTVT.

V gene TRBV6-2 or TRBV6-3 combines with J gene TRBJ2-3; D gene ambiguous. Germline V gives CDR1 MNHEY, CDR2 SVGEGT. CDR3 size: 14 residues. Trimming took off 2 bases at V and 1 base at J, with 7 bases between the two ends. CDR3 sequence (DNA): TGTGCCAGCAGTTACCGGCTTCGCACAGATACGCAGTATTTT. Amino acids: CASSYRLRTDTQYF.

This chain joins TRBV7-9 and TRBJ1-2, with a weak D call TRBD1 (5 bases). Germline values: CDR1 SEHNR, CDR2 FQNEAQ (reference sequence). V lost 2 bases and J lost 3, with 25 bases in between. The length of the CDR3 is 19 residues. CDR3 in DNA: TGTGCCAGCAGCTTAATAATCTTGGGAGGGGATGGAACAGACTATGGCTACACCTTC. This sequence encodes CASSLIILGGDGTDYGYTF. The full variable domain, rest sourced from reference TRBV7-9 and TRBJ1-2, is DTGVSQNPRHKITKRGQNVTFRCDPISEHNRLYWYRQTLGQGPEFLTYFQNEAQLEKSRLLSDRFSAERPKGSFSTLEIQRTEQGDSAMYLCASSLIILGGDGTDYGYTFGSGTRLTVV.

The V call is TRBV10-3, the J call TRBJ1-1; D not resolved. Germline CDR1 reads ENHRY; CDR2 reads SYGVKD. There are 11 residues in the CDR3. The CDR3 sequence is CGVRGDTEAFF. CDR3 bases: TGTGGGGTTCGCGGGGACACTGAAGCTTTCTTT.

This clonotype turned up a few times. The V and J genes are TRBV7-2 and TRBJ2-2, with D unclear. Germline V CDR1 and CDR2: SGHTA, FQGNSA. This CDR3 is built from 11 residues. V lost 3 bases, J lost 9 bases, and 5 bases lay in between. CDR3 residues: CASSFDRELFF. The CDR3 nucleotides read TGTGCCAGCAGCTTCGACCGGGAGCTGTTTTTT.